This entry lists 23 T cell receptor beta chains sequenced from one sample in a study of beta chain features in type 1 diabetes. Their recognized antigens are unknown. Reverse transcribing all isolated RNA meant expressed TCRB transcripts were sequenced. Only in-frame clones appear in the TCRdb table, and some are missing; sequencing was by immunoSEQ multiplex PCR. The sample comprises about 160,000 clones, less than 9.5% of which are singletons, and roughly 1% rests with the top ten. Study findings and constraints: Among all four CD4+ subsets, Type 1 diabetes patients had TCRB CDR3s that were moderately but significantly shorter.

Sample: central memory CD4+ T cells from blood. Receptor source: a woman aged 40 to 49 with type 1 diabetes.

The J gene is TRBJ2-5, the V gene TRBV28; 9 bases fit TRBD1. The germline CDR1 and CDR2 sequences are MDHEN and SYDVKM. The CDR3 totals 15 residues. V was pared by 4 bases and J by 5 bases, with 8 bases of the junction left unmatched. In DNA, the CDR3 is TGTGCCAGCAGTTGGGGACAGGGACATCGGGAGACCCAGTACTTC. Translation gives CASSWGQGHRETQYF.

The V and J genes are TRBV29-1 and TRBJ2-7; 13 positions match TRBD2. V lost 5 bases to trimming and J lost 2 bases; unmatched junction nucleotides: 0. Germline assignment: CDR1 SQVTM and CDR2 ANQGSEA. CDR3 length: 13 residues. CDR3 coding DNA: TGCAGCGTTACTAGCGGGAGGGCCTACGAGCAGTACTTC. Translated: CSVTSGRAYEQYF.

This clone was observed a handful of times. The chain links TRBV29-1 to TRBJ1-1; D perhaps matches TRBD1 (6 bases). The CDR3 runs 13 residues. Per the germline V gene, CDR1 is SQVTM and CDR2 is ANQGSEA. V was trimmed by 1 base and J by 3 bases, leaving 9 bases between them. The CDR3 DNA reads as TGCAGCGTTGAAGGACAGGATTACACTGAAGCTTTCTTT. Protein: CSVEGQDYTEAFF.

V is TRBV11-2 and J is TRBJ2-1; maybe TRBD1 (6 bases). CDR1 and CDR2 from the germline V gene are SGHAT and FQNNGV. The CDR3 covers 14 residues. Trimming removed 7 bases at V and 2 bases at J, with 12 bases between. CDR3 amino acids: CASMRDTTYNEQFF. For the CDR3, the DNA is TGTGCCAGCATGAGGGACACGACCTACAATGAGCAGTTCTTC.

The DNA for the CDR3 is TGTGCCTCACAGGGGTCGATCACTGAAGCTTTCTTT. Its protein product is CASQGSITEAFF. The chain has TRBV30 and TRBJ1-1, with 7 bases aligning to TRBD1. J gave up 4 bases and V 7 bases, and 6 bases lay outside the gene matches. Per germline, CDR1 GTSNPN and CDR2 SVGIG (reference sequence). The length of the CDR3 is 12 residues.

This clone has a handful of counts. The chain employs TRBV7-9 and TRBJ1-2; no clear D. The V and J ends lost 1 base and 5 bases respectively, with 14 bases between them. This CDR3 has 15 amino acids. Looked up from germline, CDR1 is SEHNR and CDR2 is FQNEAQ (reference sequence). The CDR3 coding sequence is TGTGCCAGCAGCTTAGGCCAGATAAACTATTATGGCTACACCTTC. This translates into CASSLGQINYYGYTF.

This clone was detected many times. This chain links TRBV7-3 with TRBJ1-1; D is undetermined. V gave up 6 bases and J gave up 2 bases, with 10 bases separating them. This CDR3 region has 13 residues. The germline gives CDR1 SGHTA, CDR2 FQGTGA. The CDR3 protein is CASRLSGNTEAFF. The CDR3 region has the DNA TGTGCCAGCAGGTTATCGGGTAACACTGAAGCTTTCTTT.

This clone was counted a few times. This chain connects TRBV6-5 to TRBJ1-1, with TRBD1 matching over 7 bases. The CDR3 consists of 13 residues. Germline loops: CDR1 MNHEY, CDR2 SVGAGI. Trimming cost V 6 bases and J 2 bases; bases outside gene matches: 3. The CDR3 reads CASRRQGNTEAFF. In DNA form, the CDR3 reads TGTGCCAGCAGGCGACAGGGCAACACTGAAGCTTTCTTT.

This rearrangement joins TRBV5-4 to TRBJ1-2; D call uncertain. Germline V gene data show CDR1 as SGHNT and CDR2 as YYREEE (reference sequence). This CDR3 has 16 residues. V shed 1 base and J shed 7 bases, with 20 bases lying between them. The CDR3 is CASSLKSGPSGFGYTF. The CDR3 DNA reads TGTGCCAGCAGCTTGAAAAGCGGGCCTTCGGGATTTGGCTACACCTTC. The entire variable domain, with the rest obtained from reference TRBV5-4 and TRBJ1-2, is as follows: ETGVTQSPTHLIKTRGQQVTLRCSSQSGHNTVSWYQQALGQGPQFIFQYYREEENGRGNFPPRFSGLQFPNYSSELNVNALELDDSALYLCASSLKSGPSGFGYTFGSGTRLTVV.

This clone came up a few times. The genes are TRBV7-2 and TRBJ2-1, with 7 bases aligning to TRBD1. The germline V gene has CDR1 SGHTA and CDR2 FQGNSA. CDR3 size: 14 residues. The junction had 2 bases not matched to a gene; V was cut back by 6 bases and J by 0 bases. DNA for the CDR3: TGTGCCAGCAGACCAGGGGGCTCCTACAATGAGCAGTTCTTC. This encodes CASRPGGSYNEQFF. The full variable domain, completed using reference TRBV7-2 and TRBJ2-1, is GAGVSQSPSNKVTEKGKDVELRCDPISGHTALYWYRQSLGQGLEFLIYFQGNSAPDKSGLPSDRFSAERTGGSVSTLTIQRTQQEDSAVYLCASRPGGSYNEQFFGPGTRLTVL.

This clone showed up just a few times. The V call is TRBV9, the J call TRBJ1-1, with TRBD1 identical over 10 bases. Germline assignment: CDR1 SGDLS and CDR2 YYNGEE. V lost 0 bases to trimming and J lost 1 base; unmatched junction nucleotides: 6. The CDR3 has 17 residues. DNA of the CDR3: TGTGCCAGCAGCGTAGCTGGGACAGGGGTAGCGAACACTGAAGCTTTCTTT. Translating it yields CASSVAGTGVANTEAFF.

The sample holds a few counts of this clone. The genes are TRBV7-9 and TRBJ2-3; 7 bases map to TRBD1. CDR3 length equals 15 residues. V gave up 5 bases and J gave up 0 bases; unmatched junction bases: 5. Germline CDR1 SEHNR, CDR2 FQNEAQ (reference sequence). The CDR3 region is CASSPGQSSTDTQYF. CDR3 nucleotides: TGTGCCAGCAGCCCGGGACAGTCTAGCACAGATACGCAGTATTTT. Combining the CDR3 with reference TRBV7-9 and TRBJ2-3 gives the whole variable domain DTGVSQNPRHKITKRGQNVTFRCDPISEHNRLYWYRQTLGQGPEFLTYFQNEAQLEKSRLLSDRFSAERPKGSFSTLEIQRTEQGDSAMYLCASSPGQSSTDTQYFGPGTRLTVL.

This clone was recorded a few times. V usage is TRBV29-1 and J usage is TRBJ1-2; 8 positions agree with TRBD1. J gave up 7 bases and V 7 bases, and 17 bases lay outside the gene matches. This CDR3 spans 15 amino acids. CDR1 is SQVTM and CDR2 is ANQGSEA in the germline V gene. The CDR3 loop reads CSALKAGQGTAGYTF. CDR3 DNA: TGCAGCGCCCTAAAGGCCGGACAGGGTACCGCTGGCTACACCTTC.

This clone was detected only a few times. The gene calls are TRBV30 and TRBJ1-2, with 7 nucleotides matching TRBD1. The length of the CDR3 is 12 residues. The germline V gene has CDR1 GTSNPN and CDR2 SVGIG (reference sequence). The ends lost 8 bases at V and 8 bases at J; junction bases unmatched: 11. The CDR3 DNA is TGTGCCCGGGGACCCACAGGGGACGGCTACACCTTC. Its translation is CARGPTGDGYTF.

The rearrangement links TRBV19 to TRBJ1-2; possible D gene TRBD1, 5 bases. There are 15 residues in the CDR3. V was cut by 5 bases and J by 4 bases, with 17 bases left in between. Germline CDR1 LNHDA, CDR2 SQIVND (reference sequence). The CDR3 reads CASSPSIGAVYGYTF. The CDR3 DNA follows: TGTGCCAGTAGTCCCAGCATTGGGGCAGTCTATGGCTACACCTTC.

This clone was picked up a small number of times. The CDR3 DNA reads TGTGCCAGCAGCCCCCGCCTAACCGGGACAGGGTGGCAGACTGAAGCTTTCTTT. This translates into CASSPRLTGTGWQTEAFF. The chain combines TRBV9 with TRBJ1-1, with TRBD1 identical over 9 bases. Germline CDR1 is SGDLS and CDR2 is YYNGEE. V lost 4 bases and J lost 5; bases outside the gene matches: 18. The CDR3 extends over 18 amino acids.

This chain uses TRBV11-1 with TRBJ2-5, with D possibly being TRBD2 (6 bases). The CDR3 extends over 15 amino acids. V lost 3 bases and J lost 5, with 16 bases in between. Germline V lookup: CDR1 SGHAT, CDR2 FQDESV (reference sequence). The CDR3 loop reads CASSFPVSGSETQYF. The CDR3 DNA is TGTGCCAGCAGCTTCCCCGTTAGCGGTTCGGAGACCCAGTACTTC.

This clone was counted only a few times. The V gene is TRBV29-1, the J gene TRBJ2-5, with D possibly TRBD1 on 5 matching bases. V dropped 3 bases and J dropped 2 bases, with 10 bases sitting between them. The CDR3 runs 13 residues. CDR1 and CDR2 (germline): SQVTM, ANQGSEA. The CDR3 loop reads CSVERQLQETQYF. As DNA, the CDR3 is TGCAGCGTTGAGCGACAGCTTCAAGAGACCCAGTACTTC.

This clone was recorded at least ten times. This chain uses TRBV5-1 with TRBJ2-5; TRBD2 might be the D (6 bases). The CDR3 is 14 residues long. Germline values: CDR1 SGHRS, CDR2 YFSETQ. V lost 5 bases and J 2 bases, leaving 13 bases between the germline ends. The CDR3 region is CASSPSGGQETQYF. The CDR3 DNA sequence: TGCGCCAGCAGTCCCAGCGGAGGGCAAGAGACCCAGTACTTC.

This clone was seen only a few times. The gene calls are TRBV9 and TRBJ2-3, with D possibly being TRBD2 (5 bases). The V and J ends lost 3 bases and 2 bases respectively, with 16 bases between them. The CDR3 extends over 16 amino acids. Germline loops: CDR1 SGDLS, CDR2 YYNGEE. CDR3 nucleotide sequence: TGTGCCAGCAGCGCCCGTTCCAGCGGAAACACAGATACGCAGTATTTT. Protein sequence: CASSARSSGNTDTQYF.

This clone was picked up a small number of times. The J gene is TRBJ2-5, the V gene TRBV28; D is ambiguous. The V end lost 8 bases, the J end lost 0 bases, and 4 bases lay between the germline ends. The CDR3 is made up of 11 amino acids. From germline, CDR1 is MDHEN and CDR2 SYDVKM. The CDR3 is CASRDQETQYF. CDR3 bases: TGTGCCAGCCGGGACCAAGAGACCCAGTACTTC.

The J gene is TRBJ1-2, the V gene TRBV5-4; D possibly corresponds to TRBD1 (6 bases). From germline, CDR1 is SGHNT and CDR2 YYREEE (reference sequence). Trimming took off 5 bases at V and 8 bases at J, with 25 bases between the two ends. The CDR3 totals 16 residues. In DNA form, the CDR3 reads TGTGCCAGCAGTCATCCGCTGTCCTCGGGACAATCCGGCTACACCTTC. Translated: CASSHPLSSGQSGYTF.

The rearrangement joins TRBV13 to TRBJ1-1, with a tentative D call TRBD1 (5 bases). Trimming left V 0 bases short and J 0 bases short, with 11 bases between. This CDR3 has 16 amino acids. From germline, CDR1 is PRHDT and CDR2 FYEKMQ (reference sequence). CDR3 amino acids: CASSLGGHGVNTEAFF. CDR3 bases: TGTGCCAGCAGCTTAGGGGGGCATGGGGTGAACACTGAAGCTTTCTTT.